The entry below gives a single T cell receptor beta chain sequence along with its context. What it binds is unknown. The PCR ran on 60 Vbeta and 13 Jbeta primers. The table came from immunoSEQ multiplex PCR; TCRdb's copy has only in-frame clones and leaves some out. The profile shows 150,000 to 200,000 clones, approximately 79% of them singletons. These data come from a study of cytomegalovirus exposure and HLA in healthy donors. This CDR3 has 15 residues. V lost 5 bases to trimming and J lost 3 bases, with 14 bases between them. Germline CDR1 and CDR2: MNHEY and SVGAGI. General observations from the study: In a later analysis, CMV-associated beta chains were mostly HLA-associated, it appeared. It was reported in a later analysis that an Asian-associated ancestry cluster showed fewer N-insertions than the 666-donor mean. Later analysis identified several of the most significant clusters that appeared linked to common viral pathogens.

This sequence joins TRBV6-5 and TRBJ2-1, with a tentative D call TRBD1 (6 bases). Sequenced: PBMCs. The clonotype was recovered from a woman in her thirties or forties in good health and CMV-seronegative. CDR3 protein: CASSPDRSVYNEQFF. CDR3 DNA sequence: TGTGCCAGCAGTCCCGACAGGTCCGTCTACAATGAGCAGTTCTTC.